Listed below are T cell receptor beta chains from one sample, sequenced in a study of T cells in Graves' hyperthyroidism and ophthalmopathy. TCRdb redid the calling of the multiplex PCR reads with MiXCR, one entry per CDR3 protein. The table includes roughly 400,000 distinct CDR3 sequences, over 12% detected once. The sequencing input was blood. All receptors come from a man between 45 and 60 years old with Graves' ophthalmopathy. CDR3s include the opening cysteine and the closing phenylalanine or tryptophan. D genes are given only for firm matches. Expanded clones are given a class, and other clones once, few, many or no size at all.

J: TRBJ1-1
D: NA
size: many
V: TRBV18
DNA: TGTGCCAGCTCAAAACAGCAACAGAACACTGAAGCTTTCTTT
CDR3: CASSKQQQNTEAFF

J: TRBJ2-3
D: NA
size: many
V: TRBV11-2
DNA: TGTGCCAGCAGCTTAGGTGGGCAGGCTAGCACAGATACGCAGTATTTT
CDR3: CASSLGGQASTDTQYF

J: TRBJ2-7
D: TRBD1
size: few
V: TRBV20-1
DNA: TGCAGTGCTAGAGTTATTGGGACAGAATACGAGCAGTACTTC
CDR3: CSARVIGTEYEQYF

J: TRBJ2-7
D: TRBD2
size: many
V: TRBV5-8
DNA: TGTGCCAGCTCCCCGATGGGACTAGCGGGAGGGCTATCCTACGAGCAGTACTTC
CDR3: CASSPMGLAGGLSYEQYF

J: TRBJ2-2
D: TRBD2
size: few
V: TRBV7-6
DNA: TGTGCCAGCAGCTTAGGAACTAGCGGGAGTCGGACCGGGGAGCTGTTTTTT
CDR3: CASSLGTSGSRTGELFF

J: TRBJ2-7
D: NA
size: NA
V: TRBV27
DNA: TGTGCCAGCAGTTTCCAATTATACTACGAGCAGTACTTC
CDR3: CASSFQLYYEQYF

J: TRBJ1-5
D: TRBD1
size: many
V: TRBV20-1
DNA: TGCAGTGCCTCGACAGGGTTTCAGCCCCAGCATTTT
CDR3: CSASTGFQPQHF

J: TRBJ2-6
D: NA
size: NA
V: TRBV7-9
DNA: TGTGCCAGCAGCTTAGGGGCCAGGGGTCTGGGGGCCAACGTCCTGACTTTC
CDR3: CASSLGARGLGANVLTF

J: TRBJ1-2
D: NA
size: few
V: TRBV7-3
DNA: TGTGCCAGCAGCTTAAGCGGACATAAAAACTATGGCTACACCTTC
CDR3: CASSLSGHKNYGYTF

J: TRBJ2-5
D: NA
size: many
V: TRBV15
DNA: TGTGCCACCAGGGGACTCTCGGCGGGTAGGGAGACCCAGTACTTC
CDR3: CATRGLSAGRETQYF

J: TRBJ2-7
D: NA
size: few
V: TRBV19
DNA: TGTGCCAGTAGCAACGGTCAGATCGAGCAGTACTTC
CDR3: CASSNGQIEQYF

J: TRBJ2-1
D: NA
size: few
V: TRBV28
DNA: TGTGCCAGCAGAAATACAGGGAGTGAGCAGTTCTTC
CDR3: CASRNTGSEQFF

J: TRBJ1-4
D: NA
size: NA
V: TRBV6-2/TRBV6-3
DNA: TGTGCCAGCCGACAATACAGTGCAACTAATGAAAAACTGTTTTTT
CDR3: CASRQYSATNEKLFF

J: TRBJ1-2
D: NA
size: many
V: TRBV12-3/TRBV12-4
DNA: TGTGCCAGCACCCACAGGGCTGGTTTGGATGGCTACACCTTC
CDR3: CASTHRAGLDGYTF

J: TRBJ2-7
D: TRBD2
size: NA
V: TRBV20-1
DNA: TGCAGTGCTAGCCCAGCGGGAGACACCTACGGGCAGTACTTC
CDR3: CSASPAGDTYGQYF

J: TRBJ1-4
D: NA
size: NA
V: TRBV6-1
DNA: TGTGCCAGCAGTGAATGGGGCGAAAAACTGTTTTTT
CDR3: CASSEWGEKLFF

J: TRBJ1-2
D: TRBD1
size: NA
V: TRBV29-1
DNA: TGCAGCGTGGGGACAGGGGTTAACTATGGCTACACCTTC
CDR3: CSVGTGVNYGYTF

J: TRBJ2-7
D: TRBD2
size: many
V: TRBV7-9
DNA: TGTGCCAGCAGCCAGACTAGCGGGATGTACGAGCAGTACTTC
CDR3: CASSQTSGMYEQYF

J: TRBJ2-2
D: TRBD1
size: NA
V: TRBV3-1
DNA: TGTGCCAGCAGCTCGCCACAGGGGGCTGGCGGGGAGCTGTTTTTT
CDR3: CASSSPQGAGGELFF

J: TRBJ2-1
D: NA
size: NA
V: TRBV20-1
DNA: TGCAGTGCTAGTGTCGAGGGAATCTACAATGAGCAGTTCTTC
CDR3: CSASVEGIYNEQFF

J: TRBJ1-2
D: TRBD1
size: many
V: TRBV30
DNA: TGTGCCTGCCCCGGGACAGCTCAGAACGTCAACTATGGCTACACCTTC
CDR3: CACPGTAQNVNYGYTF

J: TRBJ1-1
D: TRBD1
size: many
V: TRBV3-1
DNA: TGTGCCAGCAGCCAGTCTGACAGGGGCCTTCTGGGGGCTTTCTTT
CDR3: CASSQSDRGLLGAFF

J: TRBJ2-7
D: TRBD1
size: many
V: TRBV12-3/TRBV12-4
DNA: TGTGCCAGCAGTTCCGTGGGACAGGTTTCCTACGAGCAGTACTTC
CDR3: CASSSVGQVSYEQYF

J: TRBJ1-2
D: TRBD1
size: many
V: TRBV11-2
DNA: TGTGCCAGCAGTCTCTTCCCGGGGACAGGGGGTTTGCAAGGCTACACCTTC
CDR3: CASSLFPGTGGLQGYTF

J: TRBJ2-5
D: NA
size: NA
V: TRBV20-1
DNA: TGCAGTGCTAACCTACGGGGGGAGACCCAGTACTTC
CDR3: CSANLRGETQYF

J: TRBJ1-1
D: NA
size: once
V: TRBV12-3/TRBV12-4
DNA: TGTGCCAGCATCCTAGGGGCTGAAGCTTTCTTT
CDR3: CASILGAEAFF

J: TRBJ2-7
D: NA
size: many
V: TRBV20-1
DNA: TGCAGTGCTGCACCCAACTCGCCCTCCTACGAGCAGTACTTC
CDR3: CSAAPNSPSYEQYF

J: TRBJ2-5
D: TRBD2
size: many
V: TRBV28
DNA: TGTGCCAGCAGTTCCGGGACTAGCGGGGTCTTCATTCAAGAGACCCAGTACTTC
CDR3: CASSSGTSGVFIQETQYF

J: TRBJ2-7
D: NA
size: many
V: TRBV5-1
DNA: TGCGCCAGCAGCTTAGAGACAAGCTCCTACGAGCAGTACTTC
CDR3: CASSLETSSYEQYF

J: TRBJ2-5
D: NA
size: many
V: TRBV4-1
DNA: TGCGCCAGCAGCCAAGGTGCGGGATGGGAGACCCAGTACTTC
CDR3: CASSQGAGWETQYF

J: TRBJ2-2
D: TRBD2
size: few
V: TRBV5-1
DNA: TGCGCCAGCAGCTTGGTCCCTAGCGGTGCGAACACCGGGGAGCTGTTTTTT
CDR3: CASSLVPSGANTGELFF

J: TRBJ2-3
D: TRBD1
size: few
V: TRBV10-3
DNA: TGTGCCATCACCAGAGACAGGGCAAGCACAGATACGCAGTATTTT
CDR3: CAITRDRASTDTQYF

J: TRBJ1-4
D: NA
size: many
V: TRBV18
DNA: TGTGCCAGCTCACCGGACAGAAATGAAAAACTGTTTTTT
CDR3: CASSPDRNEKLFF

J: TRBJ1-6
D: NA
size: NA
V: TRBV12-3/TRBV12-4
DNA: TGTGCCAGCACGGATGTAGGGTCACCCCTCCACTTT
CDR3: CASTDVGSPLHF

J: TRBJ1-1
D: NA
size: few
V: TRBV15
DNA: TGTGCCACCAGCAGAGTAGAGGCTTTGGCTGAAGCTTTCTTT
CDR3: CATSRVEALAEAFF

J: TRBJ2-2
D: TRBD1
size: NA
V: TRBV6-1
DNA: TGTGCCAGCAGTGGACAGGGGGCAGGCACCGGGGAGCTGTTTTTT
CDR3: CASSGQGAGTGELFF

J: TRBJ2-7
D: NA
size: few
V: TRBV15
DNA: TGTGCCACCAGCAGAGATTTTTACGAGCAGTACTTC
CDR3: CATSRDFYEQYF

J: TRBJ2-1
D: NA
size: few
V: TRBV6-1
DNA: TGTGCCAGCACTGGACTGACCGCCCATGAGCAGTTCTTC
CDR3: CASTGLTAHEQFF

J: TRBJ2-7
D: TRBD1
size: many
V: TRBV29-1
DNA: TGCAGCGTGGGGACAGCCTACGAGCAGTACTTC
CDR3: CSVGTAYEQYF

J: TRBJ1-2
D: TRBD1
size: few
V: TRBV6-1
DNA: TGTGCCAGCAGGAATACAGGGGTATATGGCTACACCTTC
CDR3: CASRNTGVYGYTF

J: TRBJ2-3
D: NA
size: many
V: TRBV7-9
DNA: TGTGCCAGCAGCTTCGCGAAGAGCACAGATACGCAGTATTTT
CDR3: CASSFAKSTDTQYF

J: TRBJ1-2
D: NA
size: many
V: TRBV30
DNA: TGTGCCTGGAGGACAGCGAGCTATGGCTACACCTTC
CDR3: CAWRTASYGYTF

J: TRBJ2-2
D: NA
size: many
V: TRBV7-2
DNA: TGTGCCAGCAGCTTAGGGCAGGGTGGCGGGGAGCTGTTTTTT
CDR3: CASSLGQGGGELFF

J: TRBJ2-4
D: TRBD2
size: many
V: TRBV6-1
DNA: TGTGCCAGCAGTTTGCTAGCGGGAGCCAAAAACATTCAGTACTTC
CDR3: CASSLLAGAKNIQYF

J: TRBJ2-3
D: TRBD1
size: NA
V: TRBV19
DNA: TGTGCCAGTAGAAAGGGACAGGGGCTGACAGATACGCAGTATTTT
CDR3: CASRKGQGLTDTQYF

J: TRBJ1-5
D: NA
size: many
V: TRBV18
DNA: TGTGCCAGCTCACCCCCCGGGGTACTGGTCGGTCAGCCCCAGCATTTT
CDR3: CASSPPGVLVGQPQHF

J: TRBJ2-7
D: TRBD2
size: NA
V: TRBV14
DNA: TGTGCCAGCAGCCAAGCAGGGACTAGCGGTTATACCTACGAGCAGTACTTC
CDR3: CASSQAGTSGYTYEQYF

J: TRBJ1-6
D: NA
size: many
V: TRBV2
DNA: TGTGCCAGCAAAACGGATCATTCACCCCTCCACTTT
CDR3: CASKTDHSPLHF

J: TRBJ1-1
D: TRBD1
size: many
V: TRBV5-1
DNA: TGCGCCAGCAGCTACGGGACAGGGGGTTTGGGCACTGAAGCTTTCTTT
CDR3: CASSYGTGGLGTEAFF

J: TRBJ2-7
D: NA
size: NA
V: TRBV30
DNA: TGTGCCTGGAGTGACCGACACGAGCAGTACTTC
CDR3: CAWSDRHEQYF

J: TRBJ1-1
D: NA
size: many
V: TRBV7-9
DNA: TGTGCCAGCAGCTTAGCGTTTGCGAACACTGAAGCTTTCTTT
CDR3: CASSLAFANTEAFF

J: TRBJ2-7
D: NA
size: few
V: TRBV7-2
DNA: TGTGCCAGCAGCCTTAACTCGTTCTCCTACGAGCAGTACTTC
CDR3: CASSLNSFSYEQYF

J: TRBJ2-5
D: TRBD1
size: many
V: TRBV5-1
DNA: TGCGCCAGCAGCTTTTCAACAGGGGGCGGGAAGACCCAGTACTTC
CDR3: CASSFSTGGGKTQYF